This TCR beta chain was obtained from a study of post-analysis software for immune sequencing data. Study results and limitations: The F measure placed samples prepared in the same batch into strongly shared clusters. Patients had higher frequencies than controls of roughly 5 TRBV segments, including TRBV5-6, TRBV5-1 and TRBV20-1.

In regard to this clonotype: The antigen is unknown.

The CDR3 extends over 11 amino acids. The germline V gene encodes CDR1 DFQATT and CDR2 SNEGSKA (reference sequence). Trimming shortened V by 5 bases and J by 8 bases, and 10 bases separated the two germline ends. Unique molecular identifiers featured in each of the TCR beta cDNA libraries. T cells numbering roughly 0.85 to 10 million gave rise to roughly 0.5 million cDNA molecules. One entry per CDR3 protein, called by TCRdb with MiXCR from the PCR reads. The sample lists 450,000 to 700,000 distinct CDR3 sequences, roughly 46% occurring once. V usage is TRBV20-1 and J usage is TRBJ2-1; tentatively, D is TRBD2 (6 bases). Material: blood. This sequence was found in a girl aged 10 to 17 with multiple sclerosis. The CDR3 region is CSASPGDEQFF. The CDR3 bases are TGCAGTGCTTCCCCGGGGGATGAGCAGTTCTTC.